This is a list of T cell receptor beta chains from one sample in a study of blood T cell repertoires in COVID-19. Clones were read by immunoSEQ multiplex PCR, and TCRdb kept only the in-frame ones, dropping some. Of approximately 270,000 clones listed, about 86% are singletons. Sequencing was performed on peripheral blood. The source is a man older than 75 with acute or convalescent COVID-19. CDR3s include the opening cysteine and the closing phenylalanine or tryptophan. Fields, in order: V gene, J gene, D gene, CDR3 protein. A D gene is named only where the DNA matches it firmly.

V: TRBV5-4; J: TRBJ2-1; D: .; CDR3: CASSFLGPYNEQFF
V: TRBV2; J: TRBJ1-5; D: TRBD1; CDR3: CASSSQGATNQPQHF
V: TRBV2; J: TRBJ2-2; D: TRBD1; CDR3: CASRGTGTGELFF
V: TRBV28; J: TRBJ1-2; D: .; CDR3: CASSFLGTLRGGYTF
V: TRBV25-1; J: TRBJ1-5; D: .; CDR3: CASSSFRGNQPQHF
V: TRBV3-1/TRBV3-2; J: TRBJ1-5; D: TRBD1; CDR3: CASSIYQGVQPQHF
V: TRBV28; J: TRBJ2-1; D: TRBD2; CDR3: CASKTSGGAYNEQFF
V: TRBV19; J: TRBJ1-4; D: .; CDR3: CASSEGGAANEKLFF
V: TRBV28; J: TRBJ1-4; D: TRBD1; CDR3: CASSPTDRGNEKLFF
V: TRBV4-1; J: TRBJ2-1; D: .; CDR3: CASSQEETLGQFF
V: TRBV19; J: TRBJ2-7; D: TRBD1; CDR3: CASSMGPGQGYEQYF
V: TRBV7-2; J: TRBJ2-1; D: TRBD1; CDR3: CASSFSTGWNEQFF
V: TRBV7-9; J: TRBJ1-2; D: TRBD1; CDR3: CASSLRTDRGRARNYGYTF
V: TRBV6-5; J: TRBJ2-7; D: TRBD2; CDR3: CASSYSWTSSGEQYF
V: TRBV5-4; J: TRBJ1-3; D: .; CDR3: CASSLGSSGNTIYF
V: TRBV6-1; J: TRBJ2-1; D: TRBD2; CDR3: CASSEFPSGGYNEQFF
V: TRBV18; J: TRBJ1-1; D: .; CDR3: CASSEQGRANTEAFF
V: TRBV5-4; J: TRBJ1-1; D: .; CDR3: CASDIPGGTEAFF
V: TRBV2; J: TRBJ2-5; D: TRBD2; CDR3: CASSPGRTETQYF
V: TRBV6-2/TRBV6-3; J: TRBJ1-1; D: TRBD1; CDR3: CASSLAGTGVRNTEAFF
V: TRBV18; J: TRBJ2-1; D: TRBD2; CDR3: CASSPLLSSLAGYNEQFF
V: TRBV28; J: TRBJ2-4; D: .; CDR3: CASSTAGGAKNIQYF
V: TRBV19; J: TRBJ1-6; D: TRBD1; CDR3: CASSSFAAGGQGASPLHF
V: TRBV29-1; J: TRBJ1-5; D: .; CDR3: CSVTLQGNGNQPQHF
V: TRBV7-6; J: TRBJ2-6; D: TRBD1; CDR3: CASSPGGAGANVLTF
V: TRBV4-1; J: TRBJ2-7; D: TRBD1; CDR3: CASSHDSGTASYEQYF
V: TRBV6-6; J: TRBJ1-6; D: .; CDR3: CASSRTARQGYNSPLHF
V: TRBV5-6; J: TRBJ2-7; D: .; CDR3: CASSLDGRGTYEQYF
V: TRBV27; J: TRBJ1-2; D: .; CDR3: CASRPTGGNYGYTF
V: TRBV5-6; J: TRBJ1-3; D: .; CDR3: CASSHGGAQTIYF
V: TRBV5-1; J: TRBJ2-3; D: TRBD2; CDR3: CASSLEGGRAGADTQYF
V: TRBV5-1; J: TRBJ2-3; D: TRBD2; CDR3: CASSIGTSGSTDTQYF
V: TRBV30; J: TRBJ1-4; D: TRBD1; CDR3: CAWTRDRGSGKLFF
V: TRBV18; J: TRBJ2-3; D: .; CDR3: CASSTANTDTQYF
V: TRBV6-6; J: TRBJ1-5; D: .; CDR3: CASVGLTEMNQPQHF
V: TRBV9; J: TRBJ1-2; D: TRBD1; CDR3: CASSDRQGTRNGYTF
V: TRBV5-1; J: TRBJ2-7; D: .; CDR3: CASSFDSLRSYEQYF
V: TRBV6-5; J: TRBJ1-4; D: .; CDR3: CASSYGGISEKLFF
V: TRBV24-1; J: TRBJ2-3; D: .; CDR3: CATSDFGGLNTDTQYF
V: TRBV6-1; J: TRBJ2-6; D: .; CDR3: CASSERGSGANVLTF
V: TRBV6-4; J: TRBJ1-6; D: TRBD1; CDR3: CASRRDRGRPPSYNSPLHF
V: TRBV5-4; J: TRBJ2-7; D: .; CDR3: CASSSGVDNRYEQYF
V: TRBV7-3; J: TRBJ2-5; D: .; CDR3: CASGGGPFGTQYF